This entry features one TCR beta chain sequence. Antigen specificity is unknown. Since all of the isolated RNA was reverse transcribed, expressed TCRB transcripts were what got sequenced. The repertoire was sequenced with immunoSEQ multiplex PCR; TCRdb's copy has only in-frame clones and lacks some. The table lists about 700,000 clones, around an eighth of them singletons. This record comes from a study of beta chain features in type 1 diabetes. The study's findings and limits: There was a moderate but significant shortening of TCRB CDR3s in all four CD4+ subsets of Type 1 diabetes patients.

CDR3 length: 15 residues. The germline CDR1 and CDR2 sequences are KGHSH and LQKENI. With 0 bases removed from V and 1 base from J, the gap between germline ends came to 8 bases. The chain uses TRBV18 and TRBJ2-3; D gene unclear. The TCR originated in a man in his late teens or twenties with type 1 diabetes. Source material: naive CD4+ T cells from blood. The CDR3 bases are TGTGCCAGCTCACCACCTGGCTTCCGCACAGATACGCAGTATTTT. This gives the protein CASSPPGFRTDTQYF.